The source of this TCR beta chain is a study of blood T cell repertoires in COVID-19. Study in general: PBMCs, B-cell-depleted T cells, or T cells provided the cDNA or gDNA that made up the material.

Sequenced by immunoSEQ multiplex PCR; TCRdb stores in-frame clones only, minus some. In the table there are about 670,000 clones, 85% to 90% of which are singletons. The sequenced material came from peripheral blood. The receptor comes from a woman between 18 and 29 years old with acute or convalescent COVID-19.

CDR3 in DNA: TGTGCCAGCAGACCAGTAAACACTGAAGCTTTCTTT. Translation: CASRPVNTEAFF. This rearrangement joins TRBV7-9 to TRBJ1-1; D unclear. Germline V gene sequence: CDR1 SEHNR, CDR2 FQNEAQ (reference sequence). This CDR3 has 12 amino acids. V was clipped by 6 bases and J by 2 bases, with 7 bases between them.